The present TCR beta chain was sequenced within a study of beta chain features in type 1 diabetes. Study outcomes and limitations: Among type 1 diabetes patients, VDJ junctions had fewer insertions and more deletions.

Points on this clone: Antigen: not known.

The entirety of the isolated RNA underwent reverse transcription, so expressed TCRB transcripts were sequenced. Data came from immunoSEQ multiplex PCR; TCRdb stores just in-frame clones and leaves some out. The sample holds a few hundred thousand clones, 25% to 30% seen once. CDR1 and CDR2 (germline): SGHDT, YYEEEE. V was shortened by 4 bases and J by 0 bases, with 14 bases between the two germline ends. The CDR3 spans 16 residues. What was sequenced was central memory CD4+ T cells from blood. This TCR came from a man aged 25-40 years in good health. The chain joins TRBV5-6 to TRBJ2-1, with D possibly being TRBD1 (6 bases). This CDR3 is CASSLIRDISYNEQFF. The CDR3 nucleotides read TGTGCCAGCAGCCTGATACGGGACATCTCCTACAATGAGCAGTTCTTC.